Listed below are T cell receptor beta chains from one sample, sequenced in a study of T cell repertoires in cytomegalovirus infection. Each CDR3 protein gets one entry after TCRdb re-called the reads with MiXCR. The sample lists approximately 490,000 distinct CDR3 sequences, approximately 11% occurring once. Sequences were obtained from PBMCs. These receptors originate from a human donor in good health (CMV status not recorded). Some clones in this sample may be carry-over from other donors' samples. CDR3s include the opening cysteine and the closing phenylalanine or tryptophan. D genes are given only for firm matches. The listing skips clone size in some rows; elsewhere it reads once, few, many or a size class.

clone_size: few
v_call: TRBV27
cdr3_length: 13
j_call: TRBJ2-5
d_call: -
cdr3_nt: TGTGCCAGCAGTTTGGCGAATTCTGAGACCCAGTACTTC
cdr3_aa: CASSLANSETQYF

clone_size: many
v_call: TRBV19
cdr3_length: 14
j_call: TRBJ1-5
d_call: TRBD1
cdr3_nt: TGTGCCAGTAGTACGGGACAGGGATATCAGCCCCAGCATTTT
cdr3_aa: CASSTGQGYQPQHF

clone_size: few
v_call: TRBV27
cdr3_length: 15
j_call: TRBJ2-3
d_call: -
cdr3_nt: TGTGCCAGCAGTTCGACTGCGCGGAGCACAGATACGCAGTATTTT
cdr3_aa: CASSSTARSTDTQYF

clone_size: -
v_call: TRBV20-1
cdr3_length: 14
j_call: TRBJ2-3
d_call: TRBD2
cdr3_nt: TGCAGTGCGGGGGGGACTCCGAACACAGATACGCAGTATTTT
cdr3_aa: CSAGGTPNTDTQYF

clone_size: few
v_call: TRBV19
cdr3_length: 14
j_call: TRBJ2-5
d_call: -
cdr3_nt: TGTGCCAGTAGTACACAGCTCCAGGGAGAGACCCAGTACTTC
cdr3_aa: CASSTQLQGETQYF

clone_size: many
v_call: TRBV20-1
cdr3_length: 15
j_call: TRBJ2-1
d_call: TRBD2
cdr3_nt: TGCAGTGCTGGGACTAGCGGGGGGGCCAACAATGAGCAGTTCTTC
cdr3_aa: CSAGTSGGANNEQFF

clone_size: many
v_call: TRBV10-3
cdr3_length: 12
j_call: TRBJ1-5
d_call: -
cdr3_nt: TGTGCCATCAGTGAGACGAGGGAGCCCCAGCATTTT
cdr3_aa: CAISETREPQHF

clone_size: many
v_call: TRBV25-1
cdr3_length: 14
j_call: TRBJ2-2
d_call: TRBD1
cdr3_nt: TGTGCCAGCACGAGGACAGGGGAATCCGGGGAGCTGTTTTTT
cdr3_aa: CASTRTGESGELFF

clone_size: many
v_call: TRBV24-1
cdr3_length: 15
j_call: TRBJ2-1
d_call: -
cdr3_nt: TGTGCCACCAGTGATGAGAGGGACGTATACAATGAGCAGTTCTTC
cdr3_aa: CATSDERDVYNEQFF

clone_size: many
v_call: TRBV11-2
cdr3_length: 14
j_call: TRBJ2-5
d_call: -
cdr3_nt: TGTGCCAGCAGCCCCTTCGGCGTCGGGGAGACCCAGTACTTC
cdr3_aa: CASSPFGVGETQYF

clone_size: few
v_call: TRBV27
cdr3_length: 13
j_call: TRBJ2-7
d_call: -
cdr3_nt: TGTGCCAGCAGTTTATCGCCCCGATACGAGCAGTACTTC
cdr3_aa: CASSLSPRYEQYF

clone_size: many
v_call: TRBV9
cdr3_length: 14
j_call: TRBJ2-5
d_call: TRBD2
cdr3_nt: TGTGCCAGCAGCCCCGGACTAGTAGGAGAGACCCAGTACTTC
cdr3_aa: CASSPGLVGETQYF

clone_size: -
v_call: TRBV29-1
cdr3_length: 10
j_call: TRBJ1-1
d_call: -
cdr3_nt: TGCAGCGCTTTGACTGCTGAAGCTTTCTTT
cdr3_aa: CSALTAEAFF

clone_size: many
v_call: TRBV7-9
cdr3_length: 16
j_call: TRBJ2-5
d_call: -
cdr3_nt: TGTGCCAGCAAATCCCTCCGAGAAGCGGACCAAGAGACCCAGTACTTC
cdr3_aa: CASKSLREADQETQYF

clone_size: many
v_call: TRBV7-2
cdr3_length: 13
j_call: TRBJ2-4
d_call: -
cdr3_nt: TGTGCCAGCAGCTTAGGACGGGGAAACATTCAGTACTTC
cdr3_aa: CASSLGRGNIQYF

clone_size: -
v_call: TRBV19
cdr3_length: 13
j_call: TRBJ1-1
d_call: -
cdr3_nt: TGTGCCAGTGCCGGGACACGGAACACTGAAGCTTTCTTT
cdr3_aa: CASAGTRNTEAFF

clone_size: many
v_call: TRBV7-9
cdr3_length: 14
j_call: TRBJ2-5
d_call: TRBD2
cdr3_nt: TGTGCCAGCAGCTTAGCAGCGGGGGCCGACCCTCTGTACTTC
cdr3_aa: CASSLAAGADPLYF

clone_size: few
v_call: TRBV23-1
cdr3_length: 17
j_call: TRBJ1-4
d_call: TRBD1
cdr3_nt: TGCGCCAGCAGTCCAAAGGGACAGGGGCATCAGGAGAGGAAACTGTTTTTT
cdr3_aa: CASSPKGQGHQERKLFF

clone_size: many
v_call: TRBV7-8
cdr3_length: 13
j_call: TRBJ2-7
d_call: -
cdr3_nt: TGTGCCAGCAGCTTAGTAGTTTCACGCGAGCAGTACTTC
cdr3_aa: CASSLVVSREQYF

clone_size: many
v_call: TRBV29-1
cdr3_length: 17
j_call: TRBJ1-3
d_call: -
cdr3_nt: TGCAGCGTTGAAGATTTTCAGGTTGGGAGCTCTGGAAACACCATATATTTT
cdr3_aa: CSVEDFQVGSSGNTIYF

clone_size: few
v_call: TRBV18
cdr3_length: 14
j_call: TRBJ2-1
d_call: -
cdr3_nt: TGTGCCAGCTCCCCGGCCTCCCGCTACAATGAGCAGTTCTTC
cdr3_aa: CASSPASRYNEQFF

clone_size: many
v_call: TRBV5-5
cdr3_length: 15
j_call: TRBJ2-7
d_call: TRBD1
cdr3_nt: TGTGCCAGCAGCACATCGGGACAGGGCCGCTACGAGCAGTACTTC
cdr3_aa: CASSTSGQGRYEQYF

clone_size: many
v_call: TRBV5-1
cdr3_length: 13
j_call: TRBJ2-5
d_call: -
cdr3_nt: TGCGCCAGCAGCTTGACAGATCAAGAGACCCAGTACTTC
cdr3_aa: CASSLTDQETQYF

clone_size: many
v_call: TRBV5-1
cdr3_length: 16
j_call: TRBJ2-2
d_call: TRBD2
cdr3_nt: TGCGCCAGCAGCTCGGCGGGGGTTCCGAACACCGGGGAGCTGTTTTTT
cdr3_aa: CASSSAGVPNTGELFF

clone_size: many
v_call: TRBV7-3
cdr3_length: 16
j_call: TRBJ1-2
d_call: -
cdr3_nt: TGTGCCAGCAGCTTCCGTCTGGGGGGGCGCCTCGGTGGCTACACCTTC
cdr3_aa: CASSFRLGGRLGGYTF

clone_size: -
v_call: TRBV29-1
cdr3_length: 11
j_call: TRBJ1-1
d_call: -
cdr3_nt: TGCAGCGTAAACGGGGGGAGTGAAGCTTTCTTT
cdr3_aa: CSVNGGSEAFF

clone_size: -
v_call: TRBV18
cdr3_length: 15
j_call: TRBJ2-5
d_call: TRBD1
cdr3_nt: TGTGCCAGCTCACCACTCGGACAGGGTAGGGAGACCCAGTACTTC
cdr3_aa: CASSPLGQGRETQYF

clone_size: many
v_call: TRBV4-1
cdr3_length: 17
j_call: TRBJ1-2
d_call: TRBD1
cdr3_nt: TGCGCCAGCAGCCACCTTGGAGTAACAGGGGAGTTCGGTGGCTACACCTTC
cdr3_aa: CASSHLGVTGEFGGYTF

clone_size: many
v_call: TRBV2
cdr3_length: 14
j_call: TRBJ1-1
d_call: -
cdr3_nt: TGTGCCAGCAGAACGGGGAATGTGGGGACTGAAGCTTTCTTT
cdr3_aa: CASRTGNVGTEAFF

clone_size: many
v_call: TRBV7-8
cdr3_length: 19
j_call: TRBJ2-3
d_call: TRBD2
cdr3_nt: TGTGCCAGCAGCTTAGGAACTAGCGGGGGCTTGATGGGTACAGATACGCAGTATTTT
cdr3_aa: CASSLGTSGGLMGTDTQYF

clone_size: -
v_call: TRBV12-3/TRBV12-4
cdr3_length: 17
j_call: TRBJ2-1
d_call: TRBD1
cdr3_nt: TGTGCCACGAGCGGGTTTGTGGGACAGGACTCCTACAATGAGCAGTTCTTC
cdr3_aa: CATSGFVGQDSYNEQFF

clone_size: few
v_call: TRBV13
cdr3_length: 15
j_call: TRBJ2-5
d_call: -
cdr3_nt: TGTGCCAGCAGCTCCCCAGGCCGGTACCAAGAGACCCAGTACTTC
cdr3_aa: CASSSPGRYQETQYF

clone_size: -
v_call: TRBV9
cdr3_length: 14
j_call: TRBJ2-7
d_call: -
cdr3_nt: TGTGCCAGCAGCCCGACTACCACCTCCTACGAGCAGTACTTC
cdr3_aa: CASSPTTTSYEQYF

clone_size: -
v_call: TRBV13
cdr3_length: 12
j_call: TRBJ2-3
d_call: -
cdr3_nt: TGTGCCAGCAGCTCGGGACTCCATACGCAGTATTTT
cdr3_aa: CASSSGLHTQYF

clone_size: many
v_call: TRBV7-9
cdr3_length: 12
j_call: TRBJ2-2
d_call: -
cdr3_nt: TGTGCCAGCAGCCCTTTAACCGGGGAGCTGTTTTTT
cdr3_aa: CASSPLTGELFF

clone_size: -
v_call: TRBV9
cdr3_length: 16
j_call: TRBJ2-4
d_call: -
cdr3_nt: TGTGCCAGCAGCGTAGGGCCAGGGGTAGGCAAAAACATTCAGTACTTC
cdr3_aa: CASSVGPGVGKNIQYF

clone_size: many
v_call: TRBV28
cdr3_length: 14
j_call: TRBJ2-5
d_call: -
cdr3_nt: TGTGCCAGCAGTTCCCTCTCTCTACAAGAGACCCAGTACTTC
cdr3_aa: CASSSLSLQETQYF

clone_size: many
v_call: TRBV12-3/TRBV12-4
cdr3_length: 14
j_call: TRBJ2-1
d_call: TRBD1
cdr3_nt: TGTGCCAGCATCCCTGGACAGGGCTACAATGAGCAGTTCTTC
cdr3_aa: CASIPGQGYNEQFF

clone_size: many
v_call: TRBV11-2
cdr3_length: 14
j_call: TRBJ2-1
d_call: -
cdr3_nt: TGTGCCAGCAACCAGGGGTACCTCTACAATGAGCAGTTCTTC
cdr3_aa: CASNQGYLYNEQFF

clone_size: many
v_call: TRBV7-3
cdr3_length: 14
j_call: TRBJ2-1
d_call: -
cdr3_nt: TGTGCCAGCAGCTTAACCAGTGGGGGATACGAGCAGTTCTTC
cdr3_aa: CASSLTSGGYEQFF

clone_size: many
v_call: TRBV6-1
cdr3_length: 10
j_call: TRBJ2-7
d_call: -
cdr3_nt: TGTGCCAGCAGGGACTTCGAGCAGTACTTC
cdr3_aa: CASRDFEQYF

clone_size: -
v_call: TRBV20-1
cdr3_length: 15
j_call: TRBJ2-1
d_call: -
cdr3_nt: TGCAGTGCCAATCCTAGCCCCGGGGTCTACAATGAGCAGTTCTTC
cdr3_aa: CSANPSPGVYNEQFF

clone_size: -
v_call: TRBV12-3/TRBV12-4
cdr3_length: 12
j_call: TRBJ1-1
d_call: TRBD1
cdr3_nt: TGTGCCAGCAGTTTGACAGGGGAAAAAGCTTTCTTT
cdr3_aa: CASSLTGEKAFF

clone_size: many
v_call: TRBV10-3
cdr3_length: 14
j_call: TRBJ2-3
d_call: -
cdr3_nt: TGTGCCATCAGTCCCAGCGCCCAGAGGGATACGCAGTATTTT
cdr3_aa: CAISPSAQRDTQYF

clone_size: few
v_call: TRBV19
cdr3_length: 14
j_call: TRBJ1-2
d_call: -
cdr3_nt: TGTGCCAGTAGTGTCGACAGGTTATGGTATGGCTACACCTTC
cdr3_aa: CASSVDRLWYGYTF

clone_size: -
v_call: TRBV6-6
cdr3_length: 12
j_call: TRBJ2-1
d_call: -
cdr3_nt: TGTGCCAGCAGTTTAGCTCTGGAGGAGCAGTTCTTC
cdr3_aa: CASSLALEEQFF

clone_size: many
v_call: TRBV29-1
cdr3_length: 13
j_call: TRBJ1-1
d_call: -
cdr3_nt: TGCAGCGTTGTTAGGGGCAGGAACACTGAAGCTTTCTTT
cdr3_aa: CSVVRGRNTEAFF

clone_size: many
v_call: TRBV11-2
cdr3_length: 14
j_call: TRBJ2-2
d_call: -
cdr3_nt: TGTGCCAGCAGTCCTAGGGGGAGCACCGGGGAGCTGTTTTTT
cdr3_aa: CASSPRGSTGELFF

clone_size: -
v_call: TRBV5-1
cdr3_length: 15
j_call: TRBJ1-4
d_call: -
cdr3_nt: TGCGCCAGCAGCTTGCCGGCGGGAACTAATGAAAAACTGTTTTTT
cdr3_aa: CASSLPAGTNEKLFF

clone_size: -
v_call: TRBV12-3/TRBV12-4
cdr3_length: 14
j_call: TRBJ2-5
d_call: TRBD2
cdr3_nt: TGTGCCAGCAGTTTGGATAGCGGGGGAGAGACCCAGTACTTC
cdr3_aa: CASSLDSGGETQYF

clone_size: many
v_call: TRBV19
cdr3_length: 17
j_call: TRBJ2-7
d_call: TRBD1
cdr3_nt: TGTGCCAGTAGTATTTCCTTCTCCGGGACAGGGGCCTACGAGCAGTACTTC
cdr3_aa: CASSISFSGTGAYEQYF

clone_size: many
v_call: TRBV5-4
cdr3_length: 15
j_call: TRBJ1-1
d_call: -
cdr3_nt: TGTGCCAGCACCATCTCTGCGGGGGGGAACACTGAAGCTTTCTTT
cdr3_aa: CASTISAGGNTEAFF

clone_size: many
v_call: TRBV2
cdr3_length: 13
j_call: TRBJ2-1
d_call: TRBD2
cdr3_nt: TGTGCCAGCTCTAGCGGGAGGCGGGTTGAGCAGTTCTTC
cdr3_aa: CASSSGRRVEQFF

clone_size: many
v_call: TRBV12-3/TRBV12-4
cdr3_length: 14
j_call: TRBJ2-3
d_call: -
cdr3_nt: TGTGCCGCGGGAAACTTACCTAGCACAGATACGCAGTATTTT
cdr3_aa: CAAGNLPSTDTQYF

clone_size: few
v_call: TRBV5-1
cdr3_length: 17
j_call: TRBJ1-2
d_call: TRBD1
cdr3_nt: TGCGCCAGCAGCCCCCGGGACAGGGGGCTCTCTAACTATGGCTACACCTTC
cdr3_aa: CASSPRDRGLSNYGYTF